Shown below are 18 T cell receptor beta chains from a single sample sequenced in a study of technical replicates of blood from a handful of donors. Sequencing used immunoSEQ multiplex PCR; TCRdb keeps in-frame clones, though not all of them. The sample has fewer than 100,000 clones, approximately 96% seen once; the top ten hold roughly 0.3%. Specimen: T cells isolated from PBMCs. The receptors originated from a human donor in good health.

The rearrangement joins TRBV10-3 to TRBJ1-1; the match to TRBD1 covers 9 bases. The CDR3 loop spans 14 amino acids. V dropped 9 bases and J dropped 6; count of bases not matched to a gene: 11. Germline lookup yields CDR1 ENHRY and CDR2 SYGVKD. The CDR3 coding sequence is TGTGCCATTCTACCCGACAGGGGGAGTTCTGAAGCTTTCTTT. This gives the protein CAILPDRGSSEAFF.

The chain employs TRBV7-8 and TRBJ1-5; D uncertain. Trimming shortened V by 2 bases and J by 5 bases, and 22 bases separated the two germline ends. CDR1 is SGHVS and CDR2 is FQNEAQ in the germline V gene. This CDR3 contains 18 residues. CDR3 nucleotides: TGTGCCAGCAGCTTAATTCGAGAAGCGCGTATCGCTTATCAGCCCCAGCATTTT. Encoded protein: CASSLIREARIAYQPQHF. The variable domain in full, with the rest retrieved from reference TRBV7-8 and TRBJ1-5, is GAGVSQSPRYKVAKRGQDVALRCDPISGHVSLFWYQQALGQGPEFLTYFQNEAQLDKSGLPSDRFFAERPEGSVSTLKIQRTQQEDSAVYLCASSLIREARIAYQPQHFGDGTRLSIL.

This chain links TRBV5-5 with TRBJ1-5; no clear D gene. Germline-derived CDR1 and CDR2 are SGHKS and YYEKEE (reference sequence). This CDR3 region has 16 residues. Trimming removed 0 bases at V and 0 bases at J, with 10 bases between. The CDR3 region is CASSLDHFPSNQPQHF. The CDR3, as DNA: TGTGCCAGCAGCTTGGATCACTTCCCTAGCAATCAGCCCCAGCATTTT.

The chain links TRBV15 to TRBJ1-5; no clear D. The CDR3 consists of 15 residues. Germline assignment: CDR1 LNHNV and CDR2 YYDKDF (reference sequence). V was clipped by 0 bases and J by 4 bases, with 10 bases between them. The CDR3 sequence is CATSRDLGSNQPQHF. CDR3 nucleotide sequence: TGTGCCACCAGCAGAGATCTAGGCAGTAATCAGCCCCAGCATTTT.

This clone was detected once. The rearrangement links TRBV9 to TRBJ2-3; 11 bases map to TRBD2. The CDR3 spans 16 residues. Germline CDR1 is SGDLS and CDR2 is YYNGEE. V shed 4 bases and J 3 bases; nucleotides not matched to a gene: 7. The DNA for the CDR3 is TGTGCCAGCAGCCCATCTAGCGGGAGGCCAACAGATACGCAGTATTTT. This encodes CASSPSSGRPTDTQYF.

This chain connects TRBV19 to TRBJ1-2, with D possibly matching TRBD1 (5 bases). The ends were cut back, 10 bases at V and 6 bases at J, with 12 bases in the middle. The CDR3 has 11 amino acids. The germline gives CDR1 LNHDA, CDR2 SQIVND (reference sequence). In DNA form, the CDR3 reads TGTGCCACATCAGGGTCCCATGGCTACACCTTC. Translating it yields CATSGSHGYTF. The variable domain in full, completed from reference TRBV19 and TRBJ1-2, reads DGGITQSPKYLFRKEGQNVTLSCEQNLNHDAMYWYRQDPGQGLRLIYYSQIVNDFQKGDIAEGYSVSREKKESFPLTVTSAQKNPTAFYLCATSGSHGYTFGSGTRLTVV.

The rearrangement uses TRBV11-3 and TRBJ2-2; D is perhaps TRBD2 (6 bases). The germline V gene has CDR1 SGHNT and CDR2 YENEEA. The V gene lost 5 bases and the J gene lost 2 bases, with 15 bases spanning the gap. The CDR3 is made up of 16 amino acids. The CDR3 region is CASSLLGGANTGELFF. The CDR3 DNA sequence: TGTGCCAGCAGCCTCTTGGGGGGAGCCAACACCGGGGAGCTGTTTTTT.

This chain links TRBV12-5 with TRBJ2-7; TRBD2 is a possible D gene (6 bases). The CDR3 is 16 residues long. Germline CDR1 and CDR2: LGHNT and FRNRAP. The V end lost 0 bases, the J end lost 0 bases, and 12 bases lay between the germline ends. The CDR3 is CASGLVLGGSSYEQYF. In nucleotides, the CDR3 is TGTGCTAGTGGTTTGGTACTGGGGGGTAGCTCCTACGAGCAGTACTTC.

The rearrangement links TRBV10-2 to TRBJ2-2, with D unclear. CDR1 is WSHSY, CDR2 SAAADI, per germline. The CDR3 extends over 13 amino acids. The germline V and J ends were trimmed by 0 bases and 5 bases, with 4 bases remaining between them. The CDR3 loop reads CASSESTTGELFF. The CDR3 bases are TGCGCCAGCAGTGAGTCGACTACCGGGGAGCTGTTTTTT.

This chain links TRBV10-2 with TRBJ2-5, with D possibly TRBD1 on 5 matching bases. The CDR3 length is 13 residues. V was cut by 4 bases and J by 2 bases, with 8 bases left in between. CDR1 and CDR2 from the germline V gene are WSHSY and SAAADI. DNA of the CDR3: TGCGCCAGCAGTGGACAGCTACAAGAGACCCAGTACTTC. Its translation: CASSGQLQETQYF.

The genes are TRBV2 and TRBJ1-2; tentative D call: TRBD1 (6 bases). Trimming cost V 4 bases and J 6 bases, with 15 bases left between them. This CDR3 is built from 14 residues. Germline V lookup: CDR1 SNHLY, CDR2 FYNNEI. The CDR3 DNA reads TGTGCCAGCAGTGGCACAGGGAAGGGGGATGGCTACACCTTC. This translates into CASSGTGKGDGYTF.

This clone was observed a single time. The rearrangement joins TRBV30 to TRBJ1-5, with 8 bases that match TRBD1. This CDR3 is built from 15 residues. After removal of 4 bases from V and 3 bases from J, the junction contained 8 bases not matched to a gene. Germline V gene sequence: CDR1 GTSNPN, CDR2 SVGIG (reference sequence). The CDR3 is CAWNPTGANNQPQHF. In DNA, the CDR3 is TGTGCCTGGAACCCGACAGGGGCTAACAATCAGCCCCAGCATTTT.

The rearrangement links TRBV6-6 to TRBJ1-1, with D possibly being TRBD1 (5 bases). V lost 5 bases and J lost 4, with 14 bases in between. The CDR3 length is 14 residues. Germline lookup yields CDR1 MNHNY and CDR2 SVGAGI (reference sequence). CDR3: CASSTYDRPTEAFF. The CDR3 coding sequence is TGTGCCAGCAGTACTTACGACAGACCCACTGAAGCTTTCTTT.

CDR3 amino acids: CASSQDRASGRKTQYF. The CDR3 DNA is TGCGCCAGCAGCCAAGATCGCGCTAGCGGGAGAAAGACCCAGTACTTC. The rearrangement uses TRBV4-1 and TRBJ2-5, with 10 nucleotides matching TRBD2. V trimming: 0 bases; J trimming: 6 bases; junction bases outside the gene matches: 7. Germline CDR1 MGHRA, CDR2 YSYEKL. The CDR3 consists of 16 residues.

V and J are TRBV19 and TRBJ2-1; D remains unclear. There are 12 residues in the CDR3. CDR1 and CDR2 from the germline V gene are LNHDA and SQIVND (reference sequence). Trimming removed 10 bases from V and 0 bases from J, with 7 bases in between. CDR3 in amino acids: CATRYSYNEQFF. Written as DNA, the CDR3 is TGTGCCACCCGGTACTCCTACAATGAGCAGTTCTTC. Combining the CDR3 with reference TRBV19 and TRBJ2-1 gives the whole variable domain DGGITQSPKYLFRKEGQNVTLSCEQNLNHDAMYWYRQDPGQGLRLIYYSQIVNDFQKGDIAEGYSVSREKKESFPLTVTSAQKNPTAFYLCATRYSYNEQFFGPGTRLTVL.

The chain combines TRBV2 with TRBJ1-1; a possible D gene is TRBD1 (6 bases). This CDR3 comprises 14 residues. CDR1 and CDR2 from the germline V gene are SNHLY and FYNNEI. Trimming took 2 bases from V and 4 from J, leaving 11 bases between them. The CDR3 sequence is CASSERDTSTEAFF. The CDR3 region has the DNA TGTGCCAGCAGTGAACGGGACACTTCCACTGAAGCTTTCTTT.

A single count supports this clone. The V call is TRBV5-1, the J call TRBJ2-1; the D is unclear. CDR1 and CDR2 from the germline V gene are SGHRS and YFSETQ. V was pared by 1 base and J by 10 bases, with 15 bases between. This CDR3 spans 14 amino acids. The CDR3 reads CASSLRSSGWEQFF. CDR3 nucleotide sequence: TGCGCCAGCAGCTTGAGGTCCTCCGGGTGGGAGCAGTTCTTC.

The J gene is TRBJ2-1, the V gene TRBV5-6; 11 bases map to TRBD2. The germline gives CDR1 SGHDT, CDR2 YYEEEE. The V and J ends lost 6 bases and 8 bases, in that order; junction bases with no gene match: 10. This CDR3 is built from 15 residues. Here the CDR3 reads CASTVTSGNRDEQFF. The CDR3 DNA reads TGTGCCAGCACCGTGACTAGCGGGAATAGGGATGAGCAGTTCTTC. The variable domain in full, with the rest retrieved from reference TRBV5-6 and TRBJ2-1, is DAGVTQSPTHLIKTRGQQVTLRCSPKSGHDTVSWYQQALGQGPQFIFQYYEEEERQRGNFPDRFSGHQFPNYSSELNVNALLLGDSALYLCASTVTSGNRDEQFFGPGTRLTVL.